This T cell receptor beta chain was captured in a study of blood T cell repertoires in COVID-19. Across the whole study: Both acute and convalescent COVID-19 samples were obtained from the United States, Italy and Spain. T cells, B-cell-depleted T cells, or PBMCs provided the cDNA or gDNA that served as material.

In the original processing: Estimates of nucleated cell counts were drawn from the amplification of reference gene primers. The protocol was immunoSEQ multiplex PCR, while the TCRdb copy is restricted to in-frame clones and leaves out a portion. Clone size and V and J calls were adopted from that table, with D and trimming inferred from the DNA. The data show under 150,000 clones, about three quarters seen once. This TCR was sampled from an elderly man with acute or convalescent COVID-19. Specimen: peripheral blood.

CDR3 loop: CASSPYRDPEAFF. Written as DNA, the CDR3 is TGTGCCAGCAGTCCGTACAGGGACCCTGAAGCTTTCTTT. V is TRBV7-9 and J is TRBJ1-1, with a weak D call TRBD1 (6 bases). V lost 6 bases and J 6 bases, leaving 14 bases between the germline ends. This CDR3 contains 13 residues. Germline values: CDR1 SEHNR, CDR2 FQNEAQ (reference sequence).